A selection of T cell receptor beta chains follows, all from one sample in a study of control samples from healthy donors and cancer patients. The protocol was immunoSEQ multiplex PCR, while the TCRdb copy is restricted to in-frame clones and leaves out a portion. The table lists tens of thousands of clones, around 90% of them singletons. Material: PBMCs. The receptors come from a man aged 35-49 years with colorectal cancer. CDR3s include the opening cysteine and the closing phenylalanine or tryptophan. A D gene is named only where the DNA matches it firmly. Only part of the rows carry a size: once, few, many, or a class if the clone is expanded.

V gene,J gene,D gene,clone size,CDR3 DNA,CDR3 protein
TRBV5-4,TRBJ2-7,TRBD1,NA,TGTGCCAGCAGCTTCGGACAGGGGGGGAGGGGGCAGTACTTC,CASSFGQGGRGQYF
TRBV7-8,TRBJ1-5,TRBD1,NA,TGTGCCAGCAGCTTAGACGGACAGGGGGATCAGCCCCAGCATTTT,CASSLDGQGDQPQHF
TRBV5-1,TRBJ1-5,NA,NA,TGCGCCAGCAGCTTGGATGGCAGCAATCAGCCCCAGCATTTT,CASSLDGSNQPQHF
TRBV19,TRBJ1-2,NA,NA,TGTGCCAGTAGTCTGCCGACCGGCTATGGCTACACCTTC,CASSLPTGYGYTF
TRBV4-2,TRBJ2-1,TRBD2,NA,TGTGCCAGCAGCCAAGAGTCCGGGACTAGCGGGGGAAGGAGCTCCTACAATGAGCAGTTCTTC,CASSQESGTSGGRSSYNEQFF
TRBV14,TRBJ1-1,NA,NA,TGTGCCAGCAGCCTGACACGGGACACTGAAGCTTTCTTT,CASSLTRDTEAFF
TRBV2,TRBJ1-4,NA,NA,TGTGCCAGCAGTGGGACACTTGCAACTAATGAAAAACTGTTTTTT,CASSGTLATNEKLFF
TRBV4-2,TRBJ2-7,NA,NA,TGTGCCAGCAGCCAAAGTCGAGTCGAGCAGTACTTC,CASSQSRVEQYF
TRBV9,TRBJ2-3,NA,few,TGTGCCAGCAGCGTAACGGGGGCAGATACGCAGTATTTT,CASSVTGADTQYF
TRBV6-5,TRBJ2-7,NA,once,TGTGCCAGCAGTCCGAGGACAGAGCTCTACGAGCAGTACTTC,CASSPRTELYEQYF
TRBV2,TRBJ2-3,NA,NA,TGTGCCAGCCTGTGGTCTGGTAGCACAGATACGCAGTATTTT,CASLWSGSTDTQYF
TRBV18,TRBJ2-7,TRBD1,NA,TGTGCCAGCTCACGAATGGGACAGACCTACGAGCAGTACTTC,CASSRMGQTYEQYF
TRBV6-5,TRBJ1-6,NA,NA,TGTGCCAGCAGTTACTCGAGTACCCGCCATAATTCACCCCTCCACTTT,CASSYSSTRHNSPLHF
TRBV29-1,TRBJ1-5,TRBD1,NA,TGCAGCGTCGGGGGGGACAGGAGCAATCAGCCCCAGCATTTT,CSVGGDRSNQPQHF
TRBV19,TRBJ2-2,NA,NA,TGTGCCAGTAGTATATTTGGGACGGTGAACACCGGGGAGCTGTTTTTT,CASSIFGTVNTGELFF
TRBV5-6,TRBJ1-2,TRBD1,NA,TGTGCCAGCAGTCGGAACAGGGGGCACTATGGCTACACCTTC,CASSRNRGHYGYTF
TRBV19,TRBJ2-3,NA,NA,TGTGCCAGTAGTATTTTAGGGCAGGGCGTCGGCACAGATACGCAGTATTTT,CASSILGQGVGTDTQYF
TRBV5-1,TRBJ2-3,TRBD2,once,TGCGCCAGCAGTTCACCGGGACTAGGGGATGCCGGGCAGTATTTT,CASSSPGLGDAGQYF
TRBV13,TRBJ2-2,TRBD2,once,TGTGCCAGCAGCTCGACCCCGGGACTAGCGGGGGGGCCCGGGGAGCTGTTTTTT,CASSSTPGLAGGPGELFF
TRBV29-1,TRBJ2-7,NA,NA,TGCAGCGTTGCCAGGACGGCCTACGAGCAGTACTTC,CSVARTAYEQYF
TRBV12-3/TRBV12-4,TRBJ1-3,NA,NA,TGTGCCAGCAGTAAGGGCCAGGGAAACACCATATATTTT,CASSKGQGNTIYF
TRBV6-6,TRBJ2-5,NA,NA,TGTGCCAGCCAGACAGAAATTTACACCCAGTACTTC,CASQTEIYTQYF
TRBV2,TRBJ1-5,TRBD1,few,TGTGCCAGCAGTATTGGACAGGGGGATCAGCCCCAGCATTTT,CASSIGQGDQPQHF
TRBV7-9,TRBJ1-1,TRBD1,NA,TGTGCCAGCAGCTTAGGGGACAGGGGCGAACTCCACGAAGCTTTCTTT,CASSLGDRGELHEAFF
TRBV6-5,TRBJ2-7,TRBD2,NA,TGTGCCAGCAGTTTCTCCCGGGGGGTAGTATCTCACGAGCAGTACTTC,CASSFSRGVVSHEQYF
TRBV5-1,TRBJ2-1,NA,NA,TGCGCCAGCAGGGCGGTAAGCTCCTACAATGAGCAGTTCTTC,CASRAVSSYNEQFF
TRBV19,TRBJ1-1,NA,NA,TGTGCCAGTAGTATAGAGGTCCGGGGGAACACTGAAGCTTTCTTT,CASSIEVRGNTEAFF
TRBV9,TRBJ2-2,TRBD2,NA,TGTGCCAGCAGCACTAGCGTTCGCGACACCGGGGAGCTGTTTTTT,CASSTSVRDTGELFF
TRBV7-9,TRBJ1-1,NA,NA,TGTGCCAGCAGCCCCATAGCGAACACTGAAGCTTTCTTT,CASSPIANTEAFF
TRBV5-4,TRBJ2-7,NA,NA,TGTGCCAGCAGCTTGGGGGGGCAGCGGCCGGTCGAGCAGTACTTC,CASSLGGQRPVEQYF
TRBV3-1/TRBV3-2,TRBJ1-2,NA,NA,TGTGCCAGCAGCCAAGTCGATGGCTACACCTTC,CASSQVDGYTF
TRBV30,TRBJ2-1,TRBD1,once,TGTGCCTGGAGTGGAGACAGGGGGATCAATGAGCAGTTCTTC,CAWSGDRGINEQFF
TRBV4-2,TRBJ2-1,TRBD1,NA,TGTGCCAGCAGCCAAGGAGGGACAGGGGTATACAATGAGCAGTTCTTC,CASSQGGTGVYNEQFF